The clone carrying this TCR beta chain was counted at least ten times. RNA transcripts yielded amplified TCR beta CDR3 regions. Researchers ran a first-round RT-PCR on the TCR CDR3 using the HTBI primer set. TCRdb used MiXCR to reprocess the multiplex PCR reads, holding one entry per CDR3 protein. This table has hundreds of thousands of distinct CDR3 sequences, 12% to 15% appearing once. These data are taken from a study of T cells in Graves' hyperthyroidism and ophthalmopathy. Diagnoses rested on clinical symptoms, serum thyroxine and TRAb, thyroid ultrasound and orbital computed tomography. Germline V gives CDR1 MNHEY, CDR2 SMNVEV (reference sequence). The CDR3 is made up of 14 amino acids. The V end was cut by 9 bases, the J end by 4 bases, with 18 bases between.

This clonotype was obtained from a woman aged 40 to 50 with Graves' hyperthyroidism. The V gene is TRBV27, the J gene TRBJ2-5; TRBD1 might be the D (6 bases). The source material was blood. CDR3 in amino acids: CASTDRVGGETQYF. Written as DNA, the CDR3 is TGTGCCAGTACCGACCGAGTAGGGGGAGAGACCCAGTACTTC.